This TCR beta chain originates from a study of blood T cell repertoires in COVID-19. For the study at large: Specimens from acute and convalescent COVID-19 originated in the United States, Italy and Spain. PBMCs, B-cell-depleted T cells, or T cells provided the cDNA or gDNA that made up the material.

Germline CDR1 and CDR2: MDHEN and SYDVKM. CDR3 length equals 15 residues. V dropped 8 bases and J dropped 4; count of bases not matched to a gene: 13. The authors' processing: Counts of nucleated cells, estimated from reference gene primer amplification, were obtained. Here immunoSEQ multiplex PCR was the method, and the copy in TCRdb shows in-frame clones only, minus some. V, J and clone size derive from that table, while D and trimming were established from the DNA sequence. The sample includes about 100,000 clones, approximately 79% of them seen just once. This receptor was identified in a woman at least 80 years old with active or convalescent COVID-19. Sequenced input: peripheral blood. The genes are TRBV28 and TRBJ1-2, with 7 bases aligning to TRBD1. The CDR3 reads CASQDPGQTTYGYTF. The CDR3 DNA reads as TGTGCCAGCCAAGACCCGGGACAGACTACCTATGGCTACACCTTC.